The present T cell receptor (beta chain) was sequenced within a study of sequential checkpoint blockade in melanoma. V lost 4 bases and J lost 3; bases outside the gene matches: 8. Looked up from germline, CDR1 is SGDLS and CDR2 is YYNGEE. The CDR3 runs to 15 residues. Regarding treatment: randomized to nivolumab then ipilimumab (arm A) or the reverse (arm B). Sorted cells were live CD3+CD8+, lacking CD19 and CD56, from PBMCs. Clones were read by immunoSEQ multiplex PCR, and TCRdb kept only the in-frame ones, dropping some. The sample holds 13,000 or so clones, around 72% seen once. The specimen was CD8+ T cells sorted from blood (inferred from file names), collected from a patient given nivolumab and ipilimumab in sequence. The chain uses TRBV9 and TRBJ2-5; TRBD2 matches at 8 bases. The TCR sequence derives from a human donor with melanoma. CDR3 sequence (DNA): TGTGCCAGCAGCCACGATTATAGCGGGGAAGAGACCCAGTACTTC. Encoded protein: CASSHDYSGEETQYF. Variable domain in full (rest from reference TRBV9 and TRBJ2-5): DSGVTQTPKHLITATGQRVTLRCSPRSGDLSVYWYQQSLDQGLQFLIQYYNGEERAKGNILERFSAQQFPDLHSELNLSSLELGDSALYFCASSHDYSGEETQYFGPGTRLLVL.